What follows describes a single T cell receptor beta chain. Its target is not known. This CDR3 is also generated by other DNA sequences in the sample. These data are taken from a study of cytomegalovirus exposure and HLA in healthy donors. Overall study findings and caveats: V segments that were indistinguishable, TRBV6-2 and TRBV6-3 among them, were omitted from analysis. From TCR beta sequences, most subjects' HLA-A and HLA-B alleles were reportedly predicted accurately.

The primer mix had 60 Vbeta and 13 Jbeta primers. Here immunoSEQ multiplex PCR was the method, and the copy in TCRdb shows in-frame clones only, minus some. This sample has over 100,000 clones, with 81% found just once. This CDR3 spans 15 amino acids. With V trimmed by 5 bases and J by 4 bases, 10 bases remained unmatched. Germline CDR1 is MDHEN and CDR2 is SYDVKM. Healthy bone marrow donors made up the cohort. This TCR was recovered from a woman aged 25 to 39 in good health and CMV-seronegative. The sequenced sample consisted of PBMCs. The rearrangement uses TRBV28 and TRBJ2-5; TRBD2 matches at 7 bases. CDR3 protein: CASSNPGTTGETQYF. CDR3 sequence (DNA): TGTGCCAGCAGTAATCCCGGGACTACAGGAGAGACCCAGTACTTC.